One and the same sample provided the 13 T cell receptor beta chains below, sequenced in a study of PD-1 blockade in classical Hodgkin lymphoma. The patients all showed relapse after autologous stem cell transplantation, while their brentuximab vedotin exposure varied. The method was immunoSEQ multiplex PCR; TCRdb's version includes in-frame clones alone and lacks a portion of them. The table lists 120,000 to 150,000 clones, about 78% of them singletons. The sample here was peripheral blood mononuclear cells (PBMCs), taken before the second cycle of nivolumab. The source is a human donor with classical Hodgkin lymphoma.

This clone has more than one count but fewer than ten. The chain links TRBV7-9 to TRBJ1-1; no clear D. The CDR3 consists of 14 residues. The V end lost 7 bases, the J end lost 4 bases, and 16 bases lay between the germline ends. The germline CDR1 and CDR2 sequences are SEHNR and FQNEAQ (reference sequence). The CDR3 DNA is TGTGCCAGCACCGGGGTAATGGGCTCCACTGAAGCTTTCTTT. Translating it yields CASTGVMGSTEAFF.

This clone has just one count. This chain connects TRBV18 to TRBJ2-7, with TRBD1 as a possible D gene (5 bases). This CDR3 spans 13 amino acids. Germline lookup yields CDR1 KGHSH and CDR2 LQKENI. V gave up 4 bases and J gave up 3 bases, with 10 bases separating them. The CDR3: CASSQPDSYEQYF. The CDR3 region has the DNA TGTGCCAGCTCACAACCCGACAGCTACGAGCAGTACTTC.

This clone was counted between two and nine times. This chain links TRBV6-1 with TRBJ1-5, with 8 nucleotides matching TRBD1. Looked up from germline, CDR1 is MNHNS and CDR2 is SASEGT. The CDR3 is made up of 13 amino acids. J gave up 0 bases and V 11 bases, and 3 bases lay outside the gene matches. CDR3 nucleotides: TGTGCCCACAGGGGGTATAGCAATCAGCCCCAGCATTTT. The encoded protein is CAHRGYSNQPQHF.

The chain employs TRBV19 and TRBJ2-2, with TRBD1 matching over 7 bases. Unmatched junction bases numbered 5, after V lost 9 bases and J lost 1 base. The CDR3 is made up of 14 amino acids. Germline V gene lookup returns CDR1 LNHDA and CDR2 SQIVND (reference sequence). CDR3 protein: CASLRDRNTGELFF. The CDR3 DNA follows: TGTGCCAGCCTCCGGGACAGGAACACCGGGGAGCTGTTTTTT.

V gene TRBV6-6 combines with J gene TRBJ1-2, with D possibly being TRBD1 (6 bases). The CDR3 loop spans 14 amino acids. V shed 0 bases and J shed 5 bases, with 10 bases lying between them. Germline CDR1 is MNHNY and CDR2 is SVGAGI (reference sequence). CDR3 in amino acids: CASSYSTTGYGYTF. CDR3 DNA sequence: TGTGCCAGCAGTTACTCCACCACAGGGTATGGCTACACCTTC.

CDR3 nucleotides: TGCGCCAGCAGCCAAGAAGGTCGGGCAGTAGCGGGAGCGAAGACCCAGTACTTC. As protein: CASSQEGRAVAGAKTQYF. The V gene is TRBV4-3, the J gene TRBJ2-5, with 9 bases aligning to TRBD2. The V gene's germline CDR1 is LGHNA and CDR2 YSLEER. The CDR3 runs 18 residues. The V segment lost 0 bases and the J segment 6 bases; nucleotides outside the gene matches: 14.

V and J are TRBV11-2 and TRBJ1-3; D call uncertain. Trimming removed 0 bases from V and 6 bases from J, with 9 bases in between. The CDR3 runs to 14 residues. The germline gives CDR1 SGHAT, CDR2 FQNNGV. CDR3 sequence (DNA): TGTGCCAGCAGCTTAGAGTGGACTACAAACACCATATATTTT. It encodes CASSLEWTTNTIYF.

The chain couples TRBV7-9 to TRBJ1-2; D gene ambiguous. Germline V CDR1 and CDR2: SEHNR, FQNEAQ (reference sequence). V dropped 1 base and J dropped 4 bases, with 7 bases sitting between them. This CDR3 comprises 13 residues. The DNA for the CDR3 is TGTGCCAGCAGCTTAGGTCCGATCTATGGCTACACCTTC. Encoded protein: CASSLGPIYGYTF.

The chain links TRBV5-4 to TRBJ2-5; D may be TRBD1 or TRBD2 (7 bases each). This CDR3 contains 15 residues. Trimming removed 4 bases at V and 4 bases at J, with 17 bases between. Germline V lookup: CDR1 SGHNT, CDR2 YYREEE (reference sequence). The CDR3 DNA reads TGTGCCAGCAGCCTGGGCTCAGGGGGGGGAGAGACCCAGTACTTC. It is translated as CASSLGSGGGETQYF.

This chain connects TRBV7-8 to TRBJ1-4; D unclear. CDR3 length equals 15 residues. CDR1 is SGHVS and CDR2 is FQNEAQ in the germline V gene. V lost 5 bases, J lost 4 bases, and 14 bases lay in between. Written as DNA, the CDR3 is TGTGCCAGCAGCGCCGAGGCGCAGGTTAATGAAAAACTGTTTTTT. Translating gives CASSAEAQVNEKLFF.

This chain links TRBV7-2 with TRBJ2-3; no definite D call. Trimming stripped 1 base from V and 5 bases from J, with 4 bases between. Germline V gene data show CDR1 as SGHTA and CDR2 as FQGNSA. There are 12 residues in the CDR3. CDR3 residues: CASSLVGDTQYF. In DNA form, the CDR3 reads TGTGCCAGCAGCTTAGTGGGAGATACGCAGTATTTT.

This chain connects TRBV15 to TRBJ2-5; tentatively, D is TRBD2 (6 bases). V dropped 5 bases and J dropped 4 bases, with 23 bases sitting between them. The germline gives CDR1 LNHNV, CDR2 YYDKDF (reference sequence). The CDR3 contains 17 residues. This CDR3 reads CATSQRRAGGVGETQYF. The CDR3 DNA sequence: TGTGCCACCAGCCAAAGGCGTGCCGGGGGAGTGGGAGAGACCCAGTACTTC.

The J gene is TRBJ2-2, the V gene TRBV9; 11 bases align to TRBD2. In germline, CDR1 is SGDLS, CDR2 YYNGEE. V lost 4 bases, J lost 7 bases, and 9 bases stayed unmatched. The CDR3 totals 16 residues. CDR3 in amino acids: CASSLIAGGPGGELFF. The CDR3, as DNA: TGTGCCAGCAGCCTCATAGCGGGGGGGCCCGGCGGGGAGCTGTTTTTT.